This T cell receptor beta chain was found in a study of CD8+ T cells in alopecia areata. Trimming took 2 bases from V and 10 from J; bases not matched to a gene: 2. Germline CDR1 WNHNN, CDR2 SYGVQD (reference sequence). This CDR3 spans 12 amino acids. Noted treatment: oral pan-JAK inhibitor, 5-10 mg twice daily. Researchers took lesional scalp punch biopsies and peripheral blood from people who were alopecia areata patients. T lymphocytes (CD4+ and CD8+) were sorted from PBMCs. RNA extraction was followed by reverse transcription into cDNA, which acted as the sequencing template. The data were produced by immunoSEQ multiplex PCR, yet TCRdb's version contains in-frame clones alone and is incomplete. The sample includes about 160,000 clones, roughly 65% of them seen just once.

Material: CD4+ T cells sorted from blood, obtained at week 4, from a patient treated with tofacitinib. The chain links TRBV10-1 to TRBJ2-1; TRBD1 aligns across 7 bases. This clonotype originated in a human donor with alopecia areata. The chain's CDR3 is CASSEPGQEQFF. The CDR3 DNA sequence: TGCGCCAGCAGTGAGCCGGGACAGGAGCAGTTCTTC.